One and the same sample provided the 14 T cell receptor beta chains below, sequenced in a study of tumor-infiltrating lymphocytes in oesophageal squamous cell carcinoma (dated by TCRdb to the mid-2010s). The library was built by means of PCR. Sequencing was carried out with an Illumina HiSeq 2000. TCRdb passed the public sequencing reads through fastp at Q25 and MiXCR, retaining productive beta sequences. Entries that share a CDR3 protein sequence are merged under the most common genes and DNA. For this sample the table gives about 15,000 distinct CDR3 sequences, of which roughly half were detected only once. The biggest ten clones account for approximately 35% of the sample. Sequencing was done on a sample of esophageal tumor tissue. The source of these receptors is a female donor with esophageal squamous cell carcinoma.

V is TRBV6-2 or TRBV6-3 and J is TRBJ1-2, with D possibly being TRBD1 (5 bases). With 0 bases removed from V and 4 bases from J, the gap between germline ends came to 15 bases. Germline V gene lookup returns CDR1 MNHEY and CDR2 SVGEGT. This CDR3 comprises 16 residues. The CDR3 DNA reads TGTGCCAGCAGTTACTCACCGGCAGCAGGGACCTATGGCTACACCTTC. It codes for CASSYSPAAGTYGYTF.

This clonotype was observed a handful of times. The J gene is TRBJ2-5, the V gene TRBV7-2; no reliable D call. V was pared by 4 bases and J by 7 bases, with 13 bases between. Germline-derived CDR1 and CDR2 are SGHTA and FQGNSA. CDR3 length: 13 residues. The CDR3 coding sequence is TGTGCCAGCAGCTCGGTGCGGTCAGGGACCCAGTACTTC. This encodes CASSSVRSGTQYF. Together with reference TRBV7-2 and TRBJ2-5, the CDR3 gives the full variable domain: GAGVSQSPSNKVTEKGKDVELRCDPISGHTALYWYRQSLGQGLEFLIYFQGNSAPDKSGLPSDRFSAERTGGSVSTLTIQRTQQEDSAVYLCASSSVRSGTQYFGPGTRLLVL.

This rearrangement joins TRBV11-3 to TRBJ2-1; 9 bases agree with TRBD1. The ends lost 5 bases at V and 7 bases at J; junction bases unmatched: 9. The germline gives CDR1 SGHNT, CDR2 YENEEA. This CDR3 has 15 amino acids. CDR3 coding DNA: TGTGCCAGCAGCCCCCGGGACAGGGAGGGAAATGAGCAGTTCTTC. Translating gives CASSPRDREGNEQFF.

This clonotype was picked up many times. The chain employs TRBV7-8 and TRBJ2-4, with D possibly called TRBD1 or TRBD2 (5 bases each). CDR1 is SGHVS and CDR2 is FQNEAQ in the germline V gene. CDR3 length: 13 residues. Trimming took off 3 bases at V and 15 bases at J, with 18 bases between the two ends. In DNA, the CDR3 is TGTGCCAGCAGCTTCACAGGCTCCGGGGAGCTGTACTTC. It encodes CASSFTGSGELYF.

This clonotype was counted ten times or more. The chain has TRBV6-1 and TRBJ1-1; D is uncertain. Trimming removed 6 bases from V and 1 base from J, with 12 bases in between. The length of the CDR3 is 14 residues. Germline CDR1 reads MNHNS; CDR2 reads SASEGT. CDR3 sequence reads: CASRPTGANTEAFF. The CDR3 nucleotides read TGTGCCAGCAGACCGACGGGAGCGAACACTGAAGCTTTCTTT.

The V gene is TRBV7-8, the J gene TRBJ2-5; 9 nucleotides agree with TRBD2. The J call could be wrong; TRBJ2-7 is a better fit for the DNA end. The CDR3 spans 17 residues. Looked up from germline, CDR1 is SGHVS and CDR2 is FQNEAQ. Here the CDR3 reads CASSLRPAGGGRNEQYF. The CDR3 DNA reads TGTGCCAGCAGCTTAAGACCAGCGGGAGGCGGTAGAAACGAGCAGTACTTC.

The chain uses TRBV7-9 and TRBJ2-1, with 9 bases matching TRBD1. Germline V CDR1 and CDR2: SEHNR, FQNEAQ (reference sequence). The V and J ends lost 4 bases and 7 bases, in that order; junction bases with no gene match: 11. The CDR3 loop spans 16 amino acids. DNA of the CDR3: TGTGCCAGCAGCTCACGACGACAGGGGGATAGGAATGAGCAGTTCTTC. This gives the protein CASSSRRQGDRNEQFF.

Points on this clonotype: A clone one base away is much larger, so this may be a read error. The chain carries TRBV7-8 and TRBJ2-1; D may be TRBD2 (5 bases). The DNA end favors TRBJ2-7, so the J call may be wrong. The CDR3 loop spans 17 amino acids. The germline V gene has CDR1 SGHVS and CDR2 FQNEAQ. CDR3 residues: CASSPPSLSGSYNEQYF. The CDR3 DNA is TGTGCCAGCAGCCCTCCTTCTTTGAGCGGCTCCTACAATGAGCAGTACTTC.

J is TRBJ2-3 and V is TRBV12-3 or TRBV12-4, with D maybe TRBD2 (6 bases). The germline V and J ends were trimmed by 2 bases and 5 bases, with 11 bases remaining between them. CDR3 size: 14 residues. Written as DNA, the CDR3 is TGTGCCAGCAGTTTATGGGGGGACCTAGATACGCAGTATTTT. Its translation: CASSLWGDLDTQYF.

This clonotype was counted between two and nine times. The chain uses TRBV18 and TRBJ2-3; D remains unclear. CDR3 length: 13 amino acids. Trimming pared 1 base from V and 5 bases from J, leaving 7 bases between. The germline V gene encodes CDR1 KGHSH and CDR2 LQKENI. CDR3 bases: TGTGCCAGCTCACCACGGAGCGAAGATACGCAGTATTTT. Translation gives CASSPRSEDTQYF. Full variable domain (rest looked up from reference TRBV18 and TRBJ2-3): NAGVMQNPRHLVRRRGQEARLRCSPMKGHSHVYWYRQLPEEGLKFMVYLQKENIIDESGMPKERFSAEFPKEGPSILRIQQVVRGDSAAYFCASSPRSEDTQYFGPGTRLTVL.

This clonotype was counted between two and nine times. This chain joins TRBV7-3 and TRBJ1-5, with 7 bases that match TRBD1. Germline CDR1 SGHTA, CDR2 FQGTGA. The CDR3 consists of 19 residues. Trimming at V came to 3 bases and at J to 9 bases, leaving 23 bases not matched to a gene. The CDR3: CASSLKAPRDRVLARPQHF. The DNA of the CDR3 is TGTGCCAGCAGCTTGAAGGCCCCTCGTGACAGGGTGCTAGCGCGGCCCCAGCATTTT.

The gene calls are TRBV19 and TRBJ2-1; TRBD2 might be the D (6 bases). The germline V gene has CDR1 LNHDA and CDR2 SQIVND (reference sequence). This CDR3 spans 12 amino acids. Trimming pared 3 bases from V and 6 bases from J, leaving 6 bases between. The CDR3 loop reads CASSMGGNEQFF. The CDR3 nucleotides read TGTGCCAGTAGTATGGGGGGCAATGAGCAGTTCTTC.

The rearrangement joins TRBV12-5 to TRBJ2-3; D possibly corresponds to TRBD2 (6 bases). V gave up 6 bases and J gave up 4 bases, with 8 bases separating them. CDR1 and CDR2 (germline): LGHNT, FRNRAP. The CDR3 sequence is 12 residues long. This chain's CDR3 is CASGEGSDTQYF. CDR3 in DNA: TGTGCTAGTGGGGAGGGGTCAGATACGCAGTATTTT.

This clonotype was counted at least ten times. The chain recombines TRBV24-1 with TRBJ2-5, with 7 nucleotides matching TRBD2. The CDR3 has 13 amino acids. The germline CDR1 and CDR2 sequences are KGHDR and SFDVKD. V gave up 9 bases and J gave up 11 bases; unmatched junction bases: 14. The CDR3 here is CATGLAASNEQYF. The CDR3 DNA reads TGTGCCACCGGCCTAGCGGCCTCCAATGAGCAGTACTTC.